These T cell receptor beta chains were read from a single sample in a study of T cell responses to AZD1222 COVID-19 vaccine. Assay used: immunoSEQ multiplex PCR; TCRdb lists only in-frame clones, some missing. The data contain approximately 65,000 clones, over 60% of them seen just once; the ten biggest clones take up 11% to 15%. The starting material was peripheral blood, obtained on day 0 of AZD1222 vaccination. Receptor source: an adult in good health. The conserved cysteine and the conserved F or W are not part of the CDR3 here. Clone size appears in some rows only: once, few, many, or a class for an expanded clone.

length | size | V | CDR3
13 | NA | TRBV14 | ASSQLGTGSHGYT
12 | NA | TRBV28 | ASRPGQGNYGYT
11 | NA | TRBV18 | ASSPPMADGYT
10 | NA | TRBV4-3 | ASEGPGNIQY
12 | NA | TRBV3-1/TRBV3-2 | ASSQDDVNTEAF
14 | NA | TRBV21-1 | ASSKGPLARAYEQY
12 | few | TRBV6-5 | ASEYPESNQPQH
10 | NA | TRBV10-3 | AISESLDEQY
11 | NA | TRBV11-2 | ASRGRLPREQY
11 | NA | TRBV12-3/TRBV12-4 | ASSSGWGGELF
14 | NA | TRBV13 | ASSLAGTGLFYEQY
13 | NA | TRBV19 | ASSMGAYSNQPQH
12 | NA | TRBV20-1 | SASVGGGTDTQY
11 | few | TRBV19 | ASSGGGGETQY
14 | once | TRBV7-9 | ASSLVGGSSGNTIY
13 | NA | TRBV7-6 | ASSLGVGVFYGYT
12 | NA | TRBV5-1 | ASSLDGSGTEAF
11 | NA | TRBV7-9 | ASSLPTGAEAF
12 | NA | TRBV5-8 | ASRGEGQNYGYT
11 | NA | TRBV29-1 | SVSWTGGYGYT
11 | NA | TRBV6-5 | ASRPGRNTEAF
17 | NA | TRBV2 | ASSEWLAGGMKSTGELF
16 | NA | TRBV18 | ASSQTTGAPTNYNEQF
13 | NA | TRBV7-6 | ASSFARGSYNEQF
11 | NA | TRBV12-3/TRBV12-4 | ATLSRAGNTIY
12 | NA | TRBV5-1 | ASSRTAGANVLT
16 | NA | TRBV7-9 | ASRVQMGPQGSGNTIY
16 | NA | TRBV4-3 | ASSHPLGASGHQETQY
11 | NA | TRBV7-9 | ASSSISGEKLF
13 | NA | TRBV9 | ASSPRLDGSYEQY
15 | few | TRBV7-9 | ASSSSPGQGVTGELF
11 | once | TRBV12-3/TRBV12-4 | ASSLQGGNTIY
13 | NA | TRBV6-5 | ASSSTGTNYYEQY
14 | NA | TRBV9 | ASSVEAGLAGNTIY
12 | NA | TRBV5-1 | ASQTGSNTGELF
11 | NA | TRBV5-4 | ASSLVSGNEQF
12 | NA | TRBV5-1 | ASSPTRYTGELF
16 | NA | TRBV11-2 | ASSLAPGTVEGTGELF